The rows below give T cell receptor beta chains drawn from one sample of a study of CD8+ T cells in alopecia areata. Sequencing used immunoSEQ multiplex PCR; TCRdb keeps in-frame clones, though not all of them. This table holds about 120,000 clones, 50% to 55% found once. Sample: CD4+ T cells sorted from blood, taken at week 4, from a patient treated with tofacitinib. These receptors all stem from a human donor with alopecia areata. CDR3s include the opening cysteine and the closing phenylalanine or tryptophan. Fields, in order: clone size, D gene, V gene, J gene, CDR3 DNA, CDR3 protein. The D gene is left open where the match is weak. Expanded clones are given a class, and other clones once, few, many or no size at all.

abundance: -; d_gene: -; v_gene: TRBV5-1; j_gene: TRBJ1-1; CDR3nt: TGCGCCAGCAGCCTAGAAGGCATGAACACTGAAGCTTTCTTT; CDR3aa: CASSLEGMNTEAFF
abundance: -; d_gene: -; v_gene: TRBV30; j_gene: TRBJ2-1; CDR3nt: TGTGCCTGGGACGACCAGAGCTCCTACAATGAGCAGTTCTTC; CDR3aa: CAWDDQSSYNEQFF
abundance: -; d_gene: -; v_gene: TRBV30; j_gene: TRBJ1-1; CDR3nt: TGTGCCTGGAGTGACCAGATGAACACTGAAGCTTTCTTT; CDR3aa: CAWSDQMNTEAFF
abundance: few; d_gene: TRBD1; v_gene: TRBV29-1; j_gene: TRBJ1-1; CDR3nt: TGCAGCGTTGCGCGGCAGGGGGGAGCTTTCTTT; CDR3aa: CSVARQGGAFF
abundance: -; d_gene: -; v_gene: TRBV2; j_gene: TRBJ1-6; CDR3nt: TGTGCCAGCGCCAGGGTACTGAGATCACCCCTCCACTTT; CDR3aa: CASARVLRSPLHF
abundance: few; d_gene: TRBD2; v_gene: TRBV7-8; j_gene: TRBJ2-1; CDR3nt: TGTGCCAGCAGCTTACTAGCGGGAGGGCTCAATGAGCAGTTCTTC; CDR3aa: CASSLLAGGLNEQFF
abundance: -; d_gene: -; v_gene: TRBV9; j_gene: TRBJ1-5; CDR3nt: TGTGCCAGCAGCGCCGGAGATCAGCCCCAGCATTTT; CDR3aa: CASSAGDQPQHF
abundance: -; d_gene: -; v_gene: TRBV30; j_gene: TRBJ1-1; CDR3nt: TGTGCCTGGAGGTACGGTACTGAAGCTTTCTTT; CDR3aa: CAWRYGTEAFF
abundance: -; d_gene: TRBD1; v_gene: TRBV6-6; j_gene: TRBJ2-7; CDR3nt: TGTGCCAGCAGTTACTCGAGGTGGCAGGGGGACCACGAGCAGTACTTC; CDR3aa: CASSYSRWQGDHEQYF
abundance: -; d_gene: -; v_gene: TRBV11-2; j_gene: TRBJ2-7; CDR3nt: TGTGCCAGCACCGGGGGTGGGGCCTACGAGCAGTACTTC; CDR3aa: CASTGGGAYEQYF
abundance: -; d_gene: TRBD1; v_gene: TRBV4-1; j_gene: TRBJ1-2; CDR3nt: TGCGCCAGCAGCCAGGCGGGACAGGGGAATTATGGCTACACCTTC; CDR3aa: CASSQAGQGNYGYTF
abundance: few; d_gene: TRBD2; v_gene: TRBV30; j_gene: TRBJ2-5; CDR3nt: TGTGCCTGGAGAGCGGGAGGGCCAGGGGAGACCCAGTACTTC; CDR3aa: CAWRAGGPGETQYF
abundance: -; d_gene: -; v_gene: TRBV30; j_gene: TRBJ1-6; CDR3nt: TGTGCCTGGAGTGTAAGCTCCTATAATTCACCCCTCCACTTT; CDR3aa: CAWSVSSYNSPLHF
abundance: -; d_gene: TRBD1; v_gene: TRBV7-2; j_gene: TRBJ2-5; CDR3nt: TGTGCCAGCAGCTTAGCCCTCGACAGGGGAGAGACCCAGTACTTC; CDR3aa: CASSLALDRGETQYF
abundance: -; d_gene: -; v_gene: TRBV19; j_gene: TRBJ1-5; CDR3nt: TGTGCCAGTAGTCACCCGACAGGATTGAGTGACAATCAGCCCCAGCATTTT; CDR3aa: CASSHPTGLSDNQPQHF
abundance: -; d_gene: -; v_gene: TRBV11-2; j_gene: TRBJ2-7; CDR3nt: TGTGCCAGCAGCTCTCTCCGGGGGTCCACCTACGAGCAGTACTTC; CDR3aa: CASSSLRGSTYEQYF
abundance: -; d_gene: -; v_gene: TRBV30; j_gene: TRBJ1-2; CDR3nt: TGTGCCTGGAGCGTCAGTCGGTCCTATGGCTACACCTTC; CDR3aa: CAWSVSRSYGYTF
abundance: few; d_gene: -; v_gene: TRBV5-1; j_gene: TRBJ2-5; CDR3nt: TGCGCCAGCAGCTTAGGATGGCGAGGGATTCAAGAGACCCAGTACTTC; CDR3aa: CASSLGWRGIQETQYF
abundance: -; d_gene: -; v_gene: TRBV6-5; j_gene: TRBJ2-2; CDR3nt: TGTGCCAGCAGTGACCCTAGGCACACCGGGGAGCTGTTTTTT; CDR3aa: CASSDPRHTGELFF
abundance: few; d_gene: -; v_gene: TRBV7-9; j_gene: TRBJ2-5; CDR3nt: TGTGCCAGCAGCTTTTACGGGGGACACCAAGAGACCCAGTACTTC; CDR3aa: CASSFYGGHQETQYF
abundance: -; d_gene: -; v_gene: TRBV30; j_gene: TRBJ2-1; CDR3nt: TGTGCCTGGAGTGCTAGTGGGGATAGGGAGCAGTTCTTC; CDR3aa: CAWSASGDREQFF
abundance: -; d_gene: -; v_gene: TRBV19; j_gene: TRBJ1-5; CDR3nt: TGTGCCAGTAGTATAGGGAATCGCAATCAGCCCCAGCATTTT; CDR3aa: CASSIGNRNQPQHF
abundance: few; d_gene: -; v_gene: TRBV30; j_gene: TRBJ2-5; CDR3nt: TGTGCCTGGAGTGTATCTGGGGAGACCCAGTACTTC; CDR3aa: CAWSVSGETQYF
abundance: -; d_gene: -; v_gene: TRBV5-6; j_gene: TRBJ2-1; CDR3nt: TGTGCCAGCAGCCCCCATGGAGGAGGGTCCTACAATGAGCAGTTCTTC; CDR3aa: CASSPHGGGSYNEQFF
abundance: few; d_gene: -; v_gene: TRBV6-1; j_gene: TRBJ1-2; CDR3nt: TGTGCCAGCAGTGAAGTCCAGGGAGGAGGCTACACCTTC; CDR3aa: CASSEVQGGGYTF
abundance: -; d_gene: TRBD2; v_gene: TRBV5-1; j_gene: TRBJ2-7; CDR3nt: TGCGCCAGCAGCCGCACCGGGACTAGCGGGAAGATTGAGCAGTACTTC; CDR3aa: CASSRTGTSGKIEQYF
abundance: -; d_gene: TRBD1; v_gene: TRBV6-1; j_gene: TRBJ1-5; CDR3nt: TGTGCCAGCAGTGAAATCACGGGACAGGGTAATCAGCCCCAGCATTTT; CDR3aa: CASSEITGQGNQPQHF
abundance: -; d_gene: -; v_gene: TRBV9; j_gene: TRBJ2-1; CDR3nt: TGTGCCAGCAGCAATGTTGGGAATGAGCAGTTCTTC; CDR3aa: CASSNVGNEQFF
abundance: -; d_gene: TRBD2; v_gene: TRBV5-1; j_gene: TRBJ2-5; CDR3nt: TGCGCCAGCAGCTCCGCGGGACTAGCCAGAGAGACCCAGTACTTC; CDR3aa: CASSSAGLARETQYF
abundance: -; d_gene: TRBD1; v_gene: TRBV29-1; j_gene: TRBJ1-2; CDR3nt: TGCAGCGTTGTCCCCGGGACAGGGGACTATGGCTACACCTTC; CDR3aa: CSVVPGTGDYGYTF
abundance: -; d_gene: -; v_gene: TRBV30; j_gene: TRBJ2-2; CDR3nt: TGTGCCTGGAGCCGAGGTGGCGGGGAGCTGTTTTTT; CDR3aa: CAWSRGGGELFF
abundance: -; d_gene: -; v_gene: TRBV2; j_gene: TRBJ2-7; CDR3nt: TGTGCCAGCAGTGAAGGGGGATACGAGCAGTACTTC; CDR3aa: CASSEGGYEQYF
abundance: -; d_gene: -; v_gene: TRBV29-1; j_gene: TRBJ2-2; CDR3nt: TGCAGCGTTGAAAGAGTGAACACCGGGGAGCTGTTTTTT; CDR3aa: CSVERVNTGELFF
abundance: -; d_gene: TRBD1; v_gene: TRBV6-1; j_gene: TRBJ1-6; CDR3nt: TGTGCCAGCAGCCCCGGGGACAGTGGGAATTCACCCCTCCACTTT; CDR3aa: CASSPGDSGNSPLHF
abundance: -; d_gene: -; v_gene: TRBV14; j_gene: TRBJ2-7; CDR3nt: TGTGCCAGCAGCCAAAAGGCCGAGCAGTACTTC; CDR3aa: CASSQKAEQYF
abundance: -; d_gene: -; v_gene: TRBV14; j_gene: TRBJ1-2; CDR3nt: TGTGCCAGCAGCGGCTGGATTCAGGCGCCCTACACCTTC; CDR3aa: CASSGWIQAPYTF
abundance: once; d_gene: -; v_gene: TRBV30; j_gene: TRBJ1-5; CDR3nt: TGTGCCTGGAGTCCCGGGGGCAATCAGCCCCAGCATTTT; CDR3aa: CAWSPGGNQPQHF
abundance: -; d_gene: -; v_gene: TRBV5-6; j_gene: TRBJ2-4; CDR3nt: TGTGCCAGCAGCTTGGGAGGAAGCTTCGCCAAAAACATTCAGTACTTC; CDR3aa: CASSLGGSFAKNIQYF
abundance: few; d_gene: -; v_gene: TRBV29-1; j_gene: TRBJ2-5; CDR3nt: TGCAGCGTTGAAGAGACCCAGTACTTC; CDR3aa: CSVEETQYF